Listed here are 18 T cell receptor beta chains from one sample, sequenced in a study of identical twins. TCRdb recomputed calls from the 5' RACE reads with MiXCR, one row per CDR3 protein. In the table there are 1,800,000 or so distinct CDR3 sequences, under 35% of which are singletons. The sequencing sample was made of cord blood. Source of these receptors: a newborn girl in good health.

The rearrangement links TRBV18 to TRBJ2-5; D not certain. The assigned J gene may be wrong: the sequence end matches TRBJ2-7 better. The length of the CDR3 is 12 residues. CDR1 and CDR2 (germline): KGHSH, LQKENI. CDR3 loop: CASSPLEREQYF. DNA for the CDR3: TGTGCCAGCTCACCACTAGAACGCGAGCAGTACTTC.

This clonotype has a single count. The chain combines TRBV21-1 with TRBJ2-7; TRBD1, the D gene given by the table, was not confirmed from the DNA. The DNA end is more similar to TRBJ2-5, so the J call may be wrong. TRBV21-1 is a listed pseudogene. The CDR3 covers 14 residues. The CDR3 region is CASSKKKNRETQYF. In DNA form, the CDR3 reads TGTGCCAGCAGCAAAAAAAAAAACAGGGAGACCCAGTACTTC.

The chain is built from TRBV7-9 and TRBJ2-3, with D perhaps matching TRBD2 (5 bases). The germline V and J ends were trimmed by 0 bases and 0 bases, with 10 bases remaining between them. CDR1 is SEHNR and CDR2 is FQNEAQ in the germline V gene (reference sequence). The CDR3 is 16 amino acids. In nucleotides, the CDR3 is TGTGCCAGCAGCTTAGCCCTGACTACAAGCACAGATACGCAGTATTTT. Its translation is CASSLALTTSTDTQYF.

This clonotype has just a few counts. This may come from a read error, since a much larger clone is one base off. The V and J genes are TRBV6-5 and TRBJ1-2; D ambiguous. V was pared by 2 bases and J by 2 bases, with 6 bases between. The CDR3 consists of 13 residues. Per germline, CDR1 MNHEY and CDR2 SVGAGI. In nucleotides, the CDR3 is TGTGCCAGCAGTTACGTCGGGAACTATGGCTACACCTTC. Amino acid sequence: CASSYVGNYGYTF.

The chain combines TRBV20-1 with TRBJ2-7; D possibly uses TRBD1 or TRBD2 (5 bases each). This CDR3 contains 15 residues. The V gene lost 6 bases and the J gene lost 0 bases, with 18 bases spanning the gap. Looked up from germline, CDR1 is DFQATT and CDR2 is SNEGSKA (reference sequence). The CDR3 nucleotides are TGCAGTGCCGAAACCCCTATCGGGGCCTCCTACGAGCAGTACTTC. Encoded protein: CSAETPIGASYEQYF.

This clonotype was observed a few times. V gene TRBV12-3 or TRBV12-4 combines with J gene TRBJ1-1; 8 bases map to TRBD1. V shed 5 bases, J shed 0 bases, and the junction held 8 bases outside the gene matches. The CDR3 totals 16 residues. The CDR3 coding sequence is TGTGCCAGCAGTAAGCGGACAGGGCTTTTGAACACTGAAGCTTTCTTT. The encoded protein is CASSKRTGLLNTEAFF.

This chain connects TRBV7-2 to TRBJ1-2; a weak D match, TRBD1 (6 bases). The CDR3 contains 15 residues. V lost 5 bases and J lost 5, with 18 bases in between. The V gene's germline CDR1 is SGHTA and CDR2 FQGNSA. CDR3 sequence (DNA): TGTGCCAGCAGCCCACTGGCCACGAGGGGGTATGGCTACACCTTC. Amino acids: CASSPLATRGYGYTF.

V usage is TRBV7-2 and J usage is TRBJ2-4; D not resolved. V lost 4 bases to trimming and J lost 0 bases, with 7 bases between them. Germline CDR1 and CDR2: SGHTA and FQGNSA. This CDR3 has 14 residues. The CDR3 sequence is CASSSKIAKNIQYF. The DNA of the CDR3 is TGTGCCAGCAGCTCCAAAATAGCCAAAAACATTCAGTACTTC.

This chain uses TRBV20-1 with TRBJ2-7; 9 bases match TRBD2. The DNA end is a closer match to TRBJ2-5, so the J assignment may be wrong. Germline values: CDR1 DFQATT, CDR2 SNEGSKA (reference sequence). This CDR3 is built from 15 residues. The CDR3 coding sequence is TGCAGTGCTAGAGGCGCGGGGGGGAATGGAGAGACCCAGTACTTC. It encodes CSARGAGGNGETQYF.

This sequence joins TRBV12-3 or TRBV12-4 and TRBJ1-2; D not resolved. The CDR3 runs to 13 residues. V lost 2 bases to trimming and J lost 3 bases, with 7 bases between them. CDR3 bases: TGTGCCAGCAGTTTATTCCCCGACTATGGCTACACCTTC. Protein sequence: CASSLFPDYGYTF.

This sequence joins TRBV6-6 and TRBJ1-5, with unresolved D. Germline CDR1 reads MNHNY; CDR2 reads SVGAGI (reference sequence). V shed 2 bases and J shed 3 bases, with 14 bases lying between them. CDR3 length: 16 amino acids. The CDR3 region is CASSYEGSLLNQPQHF. The DNA of the CDR3 is TGTGCCAGCAGTTACGAGGGCAGTCTTCTCAATCAGCCCCAGCATTTT.

Ten or more counts support this clonotype. The chain has TRBV10-3 and TRBJ2-1, with 10 bases fitting TRBD2. The CDR3 sequence is 14 residues long. The junction had 6 bases not matched to a gene; V was cut back by 6 bases and J by 7 bases. Per the germline V gene, CDR1 is ENHRY and CDR2 is SYGVKD. The CDR3 nucleotides are TGTGCCATCAGGACAGCGGGGGGGCCGAATGAGCAGTTCTTC. This codes for CAIRTAGGPNEQFF.

The chain is built from TRBV6-1 and TRBJ2-6, with D unclear. The CDR3 totals 11 residues. Trimming pared 8 bases from V and 12 bases from J, leaving 11 bases between. The germline V gene encodes CDR1 MNHNS and CDR2 SASEGT. CDR3 sequence reads: CASGFHIVLTF. CDR3 DNA sequence: TGTGCCAGCGGCTTTCATATCGTCCTGACTTTC.

This clonotype was seen more than once but under ten times. This chain connects TRBV20-1 to TRBJ2-7; D is uncertain. The germline V gene has CDR1 DFQATT and CDR2 SNEGSKA (reference sequence). CDR3 length equals 13 residues. The ends were cut back, 5 bases at V and 2 bases at J, with 13 bases in the middle. CDR3 amino acids: CSAERTGTYEQYF. The CDR3 DNA sequence: TGCAGTGCTGAGAGGACCGGCACCTACGAGCAGTACTTC.

This clonotype showed up just a few times. This rearrangement joins TRBV27 to TRBJ2-7; D remains unclear. Trimming stripped 4 bases from V and 2 bases from J, with 9 bases between. This CDR3 spans 13 amino acids. Germline V gene lookup returns CDR1 MNHEY and CDR2 SMNVEV (reference sequence). The CDR3 coding sequence is TGTGCCAGCAGTTCCACAGTCGCCTACGAGCAGTACTTC. Protein sequence: CASSSTVAYEQYF.

A few counts support this clonotype. This chain uses TRBV29-1 with TRBJ2-1; no definite D call. CDR1 is SQVTM and CDR2 is ANQGSEA in the germline V gene. The V and J ends lost 6 bases and 8 bases respectively, with 20 bases between them. This CDR3 is 14 amino acids long. CDR3 DNA sequence: TGCAGCGTCGTCGGTAGGGTCTCTGTCGATGAGCAGTTCTTC. Translated, it gives CSVVGRVSVDEQFF.

This clonotype was detected only a few times. This chain joins TRBV5-6 and TRBJ1-2; D uncertain. CDR1 and CDR2 from the germline V gene are SGHDT and YYEEEE. V gave up 4 bases and J gave up 8 bases, with 12 bases separating them. This CDR3 region has 12 residues. The CDR3 region is CASSPAFGGYTF. The CDR3 nucleotides read TGTGCCAGCAGCCCGGCTTTCGGGGGCTACACCTTC.

This clonotype was seen only a few times. The chain uses TRBV7-2 and TRBJ1-1, with TRBD1 as a possible D gene (5 bases). CDR3 length equals 15 residues. Trimming removed 1 base from V and 4 bases from J, with 13 bases in between. Germline assignment: CDR1 SGHTA and CDR2 FQGNSA. CDR3: CASSLVRLGGTEAFF. The CDR3 nucleotides are TGTGCCAGCAGCTTAGTCAGGCTCGGGGGCACTGAAGCTTTCTTT.